This entry lists 26 T cell receptor beta chains sequenced from one sample in a study of CD8 T cells in ankylosing spondylitis. Via MiXCR, TCRdb re-called the 5' RACE reads, giving one row per CDR3 protein. The profile shows 200,000 to 250,000 distinct CDR3 sequences, around 24% of them singletons. Sequencing input: blood, either unsorted or a sorted T cell fraction (not recorded which). The receptors shown here come from a male donor with ankylosing spondylitis or in good health (not recorded which).

The sample holds many counts of this clonotype. This chain joins TRBV29-1 and TRBJ2-7, with D possibly being TRBD2 (6 bases). V dropped 4 bases and J dropped 2 bases, with 15 bases sitting between them. CDR3 size: 14 residues. CDR1 and CDR2 (germline): SQVTM, ANQGSEA. The CDR3 loop is CSVAPGSATYEQYF. In DNA form, the CDR3 reads TGCAGCGTTGCCCCCGGGAGCGCAACCTACGAGCAGTACTTC.

This clonotype has at least ten counts. V usage is TRBV29-1 and J usage is TRBJ2-3; D may be TRBD1 (5 bases). The CDR3 has 14 amino acids. From germline, CDR1 is SQVTM and CDR2 ANQGSEA. V dropped 4 bases and J dropped 0 bases, with 11 bases sitting between them. The chain's CDR3 is CSVAPRQSTDTQYF. The CDR3 nucleotides are TGCAGCGTTGCCCCACGACAGAGCACAGATACGCAGTATTTT.

The table lists this clonotype with many counts. This chain uses TRBV6-1 with TRBJ2-2; D assignment may be TRBD1 or TRBD2 (6 bases each). This CDR3 comprises 16 residues. Germline assignment: CDR1 MNHNS and CDR2 SASEGT. The V end lost 5 bases, the J end lost 5 bases, and 18 bases lay between the germline ends. CDR3 coding DNA: TGTGCCAGCAGTAAGAGTCGACTAGGGGGAACCGGGGAGCTGTTTTTT. Residues: CASSKSRLGGTGELFF.

Only one count was recorded for this clonotype. J is TRBJ1-2 and V is TRBV12-3 or TRBV12-4; D uncertain. CDR3 length: 11 residues. Trimming pared 6 bases from V and 7 bases from J, leaving 9 bases between. The CDR3 reads CASSIYRGYTF. As DNA, the CDR3 is TGTGCCAGCAGCATTTATCGTGGCTACACCTTC.

The chain joins TRBV12-3 or TRBV12-4 to TRBJ2-7, with D possibly TRBD1 on 6 matching bases. Trimming took 3 bases from V and 1 from J, leaving 13 bases between them. There are 15 residues in the CDR3. The CDR3, as DNA: TGTGCCAGCAGTTTTAGGGCAGGGGCTTCCTACGAGCAGTACTTC. As protein: CASSFRAGASYEQYF.

This clonotype showed up many times. The rearrangement joins TRBV7-2 to TRBJ2-1; D is unresolved. In germline, CDR1 is SGHTA, CDR2 FQGNSA. The CDR3 has 14 amino acids. Between the trimmed V and J ends, which lost 5 bases and 3 bases, there was a span of 11 bases. CDR3 in DNA: TGTGCCAGCAGCCTAACGCTGGGCTACAATGAGCAGTTCTTC. Translation gives CASSLTLGYNEQFF.

The V call is TRBV29-1, the J call TRBJ2-3, with TRBD1 as a possible D gene (7 bases). CDR1 is SQVTM, CDR2 ANQGSEA, per germline. The length of the CDR3 is 13 residues. V lost 1 base to trimming and J lost 5 bases, with 10 bases between them. The CDR3, as DNA: TGCAGCGTTGAAGGACAGGGAGGAGATACGCAGTATTTT. It is translated as CSVEGQGGDTQYF.

This clonotype occurred many times. In nucleotides, the CDR3 is TGTGCCAGCAGTTACCGGACAGGCGCCTACGAGCAGTACTTC. Protein product: CASSYRTGAYEQYF. The chain joins TRBV6-5 to TRBJ2-7, with 7 bases that match TRBD1. V was pared by 2 bases and J by 2 bases, with 3 bases of the junction left unmatched. The CDR3 sequence is 14 residues long. Germline V gives CDR1 MNHEY, CDR2 SVGAGI.

J is TRBJ2-2 and V is TRBV5-1, with D uncertain. Trimming shortened V by 4 bases and J by 0 bases, and 7 bases separated the two germline ends. CDR1 SGHRS and CDR2 YFSETQ come from the germline V gene. This CDR3 has 14 residues. The CDR3 loop is CASSPDPNTGELFF. Written as DNA, the CDR3 is TGCGCCAGCAGCCCAGACCCGAACACCGGGGAGCTGTTTTTT.

This clonotype was found many times. The V call is TRBV12-3 or TRBV12-4, the J call TRBJ2-7; no firm D call. The CDR3 has 18 residues. The V end was cut by 2 bases, the J end by 0 bases, with 20 bases between. The CDR3 protein is CASSLNPPIGRHSYEQYF. In nucleotides, the CDR3 is TGTGCCAGCAGTTTAAACCCCCCGATTGGGCGGCACTCCTACGAGCAGTACTTC.

The CDR3 reads CASSLAGLESRETQYF. The CDR3 coding sequence is TGTGCCAGCAGCTTAGCCGGCCTAGAGAGTCGAGAGACCCAGTACTTC. This rearrangement joins TRBV7-9 to TRBJ2-5; D is undetermined. V was clipped by 0 bases and J by 4 bases, with 15 bases between them. This CDR3 has 16 amino acids. Per the germline V gene, CDR1 is SEHNR and CDR2 is FQNEAQ (reference sequence).

V is TRBV20-1 and J is TRBJ2-7; no clear D. V lost 6 bases, J lost 7 bases, and 16 bases lay in between. CDR1 and CDR2 from the germline V gene are DFQATT and SNEGSKA (reference sequence). The CDR3 totals 12 residues. CDR3: CSAIGPEYEQYF. DNA for the CDR3: TGCAGTGCGATCGGACCCGAGTATGAGCAGTACTTC.

The chain is built from TRBV10-3 and TRBJ2-7, with TRBD1 as a possible D gene (5 bases). V gave up 8 bases and J gave up 3 bases, with 11 bases separating them. Germline V gene lookup returns CDR1 ENHRY and CDR2 SYGVKD. This CDR3 region has 12 residues. The CDR3 coding sequence is TGTGCCATCGGGGCGGACAACTACGAGCAGTACTTC. Residues: CAIGADNYEQYF.

This clonotype was observed at least ten times. The chain combines TRBV5-1 with TRBJ2-2; D ambiguous. Germline lookup yields CDR1 SGHRS and CDR2 YFSETQ. Trimming stripped 4 bases from V and 6 bases from J, with 16 bases between. The CDR3 length is 15 residues. The DNA of the CDR3 is TGCGCCAGCAGCCCCAGCGAGTCCGTGCCCGGGGAGCTGTTTTTT. It is translated as CASSPSESVPGELFF.

This clonotype was detected many times. This chain connects TRBV7-9 to TRBJ2-1, with TRBD2 matching over 13 bases. Trimming at V came to 5 bases and at J to 3 bases, leaving 4 bases not matched to a gene. This CDR3 is built from 16 residues. In germline, CDR1 is SEHNR, CDR2 FQNEAQ (reference sequence). CDR3 nucleotides: TGTGCCAGCAGCCGAGGACTAGCGGGGGTCTACAATGAGCAGTTCTTC. Its protein product is CASSRGLAGVYNEQFF.

This clonotype has at least ten counts. The chain joins TRBV25-1 to TRBJ2-3; 10 bases are a match to TRBD2. With 4 bases clipped from V and 3 bases from J, the junction kept 7 bases outside the gene matches. This CDR3 has 16 residues. In germline, CDR1 is MGHDK, CDR2 SYGVNS. DNA of the CDR3: TGTGCCAGCAGTGTCGGGACTAGCGTGGAAACAGATACGCAGTATTTT. The encoded protein is CASSVGTSVETDTQYF.

This clonotype has just a few counts. The rearrangement joins TRBV20-1 to TRBJ2-7; 14 positions agree with TRBD2. The trim removed 3 bases at V and 2 bases at J, leaving 15 bases unmatched. Germline assignment: CDR1 DFQATT and CDR2 SNEGSKA (reference sequence). There are 19 residues in the CDR3. CDR3 loop: CSASPPTRTSGRLTYEQYF. CDR3 sequence (DNA): TGCAGTGCTAGCCCACCCACCCGGACTAGCGGGAGGCTAACCTACGAGCAGTACTTC.

In its sample, this clonotype was seen many times. The rearrangement joins TRBV20-1 to TRBJ2-3; 10 bases map to TRBD2. Germline CDR1 reads DFQATT; CDR2 reads SNEGSKA (reference sequence). V lost 5 bases, J lost 0 bases, and 5 bases stayed unmatched. The CDR3 spans 15 residues. The CDR3, as DNA: TGCAGTGCTTCCAGACTAGCGGGTAGCACAGATACGCAGTATTTT. Amino acids: CSASRLAGSTDTQYF.

This chain links TRBV20-1 with TRBJ1-2, with TRBD1 identical over 7 bases. The CDR3 runs 13 residues. CDR1 and CDR2 (germline): DFQATT, SNEGSKA (reference sequence). V lost 5 bases to trimming and J lost 8 bases; unmatched junction nucleotides: 11. The CDR3 protein is CSAHRGPLGGYTF. The CDR3 DNA reads as TGCAGTGCTCACAGGGGCCCCCTGGGCGGCTACACCTTC.

The chain carries TRBV20-1 and TRBJ2-1, with D possibly being TRBD1 or TRBD2 (5 bases each). Germline V CDR1 and CDR2: DFQATT, SNEGSKA (reference sequence). The CDR3 is made up of 14 amino acids. With 2 bases removed from V and 5 bases from J, the gap between germline ends came to 13 bases. In nucleotides, the CDR3 is TGCAGTGCTAGATGGGCAGGGAGAAACAATGAGCAGTTCTTC. Its translation: CSARWAGRNNEQFF.

On this clonotype itself: As the CDR3 is not closed by the conserved phenylalanine or tryptophan, this likely results from a read error. No DNA is shown, since the ends of the CDR3 on it are uncertain; the CDR3 is the one TCRdb lists. The chain has TRBV10-3 and TRBJ1-2. The CDR3 is made up of 13 amino acids, end residues included. Germline V gene data show CDR1 as ENHRY and CDR2 as SYGVKD. CDR3: CAISESGNRWAFS.

The gene calls are TRBV20-1 and TRBJ2-1, with 11 nucleotides matching TRBD2. The ends lost 0 bases at V and 0 bases at J; junction bases unmatched: 13. This CDR3 has 20 residues. Germline values: CDR1 DFQATT, CDR2 SNEGSKA (reference sequence). DNA of the CDR3: TGCAGTGCTAGAGAGGTAAGGACTAGCGGGTCAAGGAGCTCCTACAATGAGCAGTTCTTC. Protein: CSAREVRTSGSRSSYNEQFF.

This clonotype was seen a few times. CDR3 amino acids: CATSRDIRTSGRIYEQYF. As DNA, the CDR3 is TGTGCCACCAGCAGAGATATCAGGACTAGCGGGAGGATCTACGAGCAGTACTTC. The V and J genes are TRBV15 and TRBJ2-7; 14 bases match TRBD2. The CDR3 loop spans 18 amino acids. Germline V gene data show CDR1 as LNHNV and CDR2 as YYDKDF (reference sequence). Trimming at V came to 0 bases and at J to 3 bases, leaving 7 bases not matched to a gene.

This clonotype was seen ten or more times. The V call is TRBV29-1, the J call TRBJ2-7, with 10 bases identical to TRBD2. CDR3 length equals 14 residues. With 4 bases clipped from V and 2 bases from J, the junction kept 5 bases outside the gene matches. Germline lookup yields CDR1 SQVTM and CDR2 ANQGSEA. CDR3 nucleotides: TGCAGCGTTGGACTAGCGGGTGTCACCTACGAGCAGTACTTC. Translation gives CSVGLAGVTYEQYF.

This chain uses TRBV18 with TRBJ2-1; 9 bases align to TRBD1. The V segment lost 1 base and the J segment 7 bases; nucleotides outside the gene matches: 2. CDR1 KGHSH and CDR2 LQKENI come from the germline V gene. CDR3 length equals 14 residues. For the CDR3, the DNA is TGTGCCAGCTCACCACGACAGGGGGGAAATGAGCAGTTCTTC. Protein product: CASSPRQGGNEQFF.

This clonotype has a count of ten or more. The genes are TRBV20-1 and TRBJ2-1; 8 bases match TRBD2. Germline values: CDR1 DFQATT, CDR2 SNEGSKA (reference sequence). This CDR3 spans 14 amino acids. Unmatched junction bases numbered 4, after V lost 2 bases and J lost 4 bases. CDR3 sequence (DNA): TGCAGTGCTAGATCACAGCGGGAGTACAATGAGCAGTTCTTC. This translates into CSARSQREYNEQFF.